The present T cell receptor beta chain was sequenced within a study of graft-versus-host responses after intestinal transplantation. Germline V gives CDR1 GTSNPN, CDR2 SVGIG (reference sequence). The CDR3 sequence is 16 residues long. The germline V and J ends were trimmed by 2 bases and 3 bases, with 20 bases remaining between them. Of note for this clone: Its antigen is still unknown.

Study results and limitations: Individuals carrying graft-donor T cell macrochimerism showed high graft-versus-host to host-versus-graft clonal ratios in allografts.

Clones were read by immunoSEQ multiplex PCR, and TCRdb kept only the in-frame ones, dropping some. This table has 65,000 to 90,000 clones, around 93% appearing once. The chain has TRBV30 and TRBJ2-7, with a tentative D call TRBD2 (6 bases). The sequencing used unstimulated CD8+ T cells sorted from spleen or lymph node cells, collected before transplant. The sequence derives from a human donor who was the organ donor for an intestinal transplant. The CDR3 DNA follows: TGTGCCTGGAGTCCTCGCGGGATGGGCAGTGGCTACGAGCAGTACTTC. Its protein is CAWSPRGMGSGYEQYF.